One and the same sample provided the 4 T cell receptor beta chains below, sequenced in a study of blood T cell repertoires in COVID-19. Generated by immunoSEQ multiplex PCR, the TCRdb table keeps only in-frame clones and is missing some. The table has under 300,000 clones, around 90% seen once; the top ten hold just over 7%. The material sequenced was peripheral blood. These TCRs come from a man aged 55 to 70 who had recovered from COVID-19.

The chain combines TRBV9 with TRBJ2-3; TRBD2 matches 12 bases. The CDR3 has 16 amino acids. The germline CDR1 and CDR2 sequences are SGDLS and YYNGEE. The trim removed 4 bases at V and 4 bases at J, leaving 7 bases unmatched. The CDR3: CASSPSGGARADTQYF. Here the CDR3 DNA reads TGTGCCAGCAGCCCTAGCGGGGGGGCTCGAGCAGATACGCAGTATTTT.

V and J are TRBV19 and TRBJ1-6; no clear D gene. The CDR3 covers 13 residues. The V gene lost 1 base and the J gene lost 13 bases, with 11 bases spanning the gap. CDR1 and CDR2 from the germline V gene are LNHDA and SQIVND (reference sequence). DNA for the CDR3: TGTGCCAGTAGTATAGGGGCCCTTTATCCCCTCCACTTT. Protein sequence: CASSIGALYPLHF.

The rearrangement uses TRBV28 and TRBJ2-3; D is uncertain. The CDR3 has 15 residues. The germline V and J ends were trimmed by 3 bases and 7 bases, with 17 bases remaining between them. Germline lookup yields CDR1 MDHEN and CDR2 SYDVKM. For the CDR3, the DNA is TGTGCCAGCAGTTTTAAGTCTATCCCTATTTATACGCAGTATTTT. Translating gives CASSFKSIPIYTQYF.

The J gene is TRBJ1-2, the V gene TRBV18; D gene unclear. Germline assignment: CDR1 KGHSH and CDR2 LQKENI. The CDR3 spans 13 residues. V shed 2 bases and J shed 8 bases, with 12 bases lying between them. CDR3 bases: TGTGCCAGCTCACCAGGAGAGACCGAAGGCTACACCTTC. Protein sequence: CASSPGETEGYTF.